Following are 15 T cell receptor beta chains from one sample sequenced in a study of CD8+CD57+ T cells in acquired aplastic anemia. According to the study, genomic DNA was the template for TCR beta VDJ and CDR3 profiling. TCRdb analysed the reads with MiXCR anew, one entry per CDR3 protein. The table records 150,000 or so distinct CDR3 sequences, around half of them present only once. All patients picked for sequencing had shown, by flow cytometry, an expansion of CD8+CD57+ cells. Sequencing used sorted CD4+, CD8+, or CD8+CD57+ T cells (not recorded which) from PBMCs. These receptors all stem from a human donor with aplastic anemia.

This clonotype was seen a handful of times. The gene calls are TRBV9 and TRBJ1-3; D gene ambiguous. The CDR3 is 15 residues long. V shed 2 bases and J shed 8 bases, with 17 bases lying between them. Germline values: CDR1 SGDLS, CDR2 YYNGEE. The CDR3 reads CASSVGDDPGHTIYF. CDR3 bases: TGTGCCAGCAGCGTCGGAGACGATCCTGGTCACACCATATATTTT.

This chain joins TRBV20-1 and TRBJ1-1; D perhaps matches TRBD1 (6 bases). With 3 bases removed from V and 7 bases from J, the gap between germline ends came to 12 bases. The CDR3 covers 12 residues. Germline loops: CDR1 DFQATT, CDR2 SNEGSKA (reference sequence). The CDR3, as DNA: TGCAGTGCTAGTAGTAGGGGGGATGAAGCTTTCTTT. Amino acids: CSASSRGDEAFF.

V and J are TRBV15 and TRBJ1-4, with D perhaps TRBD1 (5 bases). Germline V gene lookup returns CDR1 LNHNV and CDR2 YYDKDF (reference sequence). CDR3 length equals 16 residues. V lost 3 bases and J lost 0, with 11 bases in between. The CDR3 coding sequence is TGTGCCACCAGCAGCGGACACGACGCAACTAATGAAAAACTGTTTTTT. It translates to CATSSGHDATNEKLFF.

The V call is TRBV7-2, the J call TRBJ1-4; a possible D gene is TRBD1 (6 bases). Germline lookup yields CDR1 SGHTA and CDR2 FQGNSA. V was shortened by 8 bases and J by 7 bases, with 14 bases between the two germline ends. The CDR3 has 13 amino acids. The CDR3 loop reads CASLGGAGEKLFF. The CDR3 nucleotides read TGTGCCAGCTTGGGGGGGGCCGGTGAAAAACTGTTTTTT.

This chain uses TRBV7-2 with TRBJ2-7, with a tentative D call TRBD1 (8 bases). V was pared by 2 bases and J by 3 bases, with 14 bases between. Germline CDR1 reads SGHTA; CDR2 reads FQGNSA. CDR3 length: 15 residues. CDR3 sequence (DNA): TGTGCCAGCAGCTTACGCGGGGGACAGGTCTACGAGCAGTACTTC. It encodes CASSLRGGQVYEQYF.

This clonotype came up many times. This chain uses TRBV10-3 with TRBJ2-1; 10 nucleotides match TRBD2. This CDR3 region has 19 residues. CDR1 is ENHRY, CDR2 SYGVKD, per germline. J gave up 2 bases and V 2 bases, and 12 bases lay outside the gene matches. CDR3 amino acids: CAISERRTSGENAYNEQFF. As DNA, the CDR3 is TGTGCCATCAGTGAGCGGCGGACTAGCGGAGAAAACGCCTACAATGAGCAGTTCTTC.

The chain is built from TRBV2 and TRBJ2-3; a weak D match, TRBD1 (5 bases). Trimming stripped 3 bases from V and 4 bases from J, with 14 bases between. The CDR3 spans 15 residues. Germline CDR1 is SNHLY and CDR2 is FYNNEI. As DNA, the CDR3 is TGTGCCAGCAGTGATAATCTTCCAGGGTCAGATACGCAGTATTTT. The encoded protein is CASSDNLPGSDTQYF.

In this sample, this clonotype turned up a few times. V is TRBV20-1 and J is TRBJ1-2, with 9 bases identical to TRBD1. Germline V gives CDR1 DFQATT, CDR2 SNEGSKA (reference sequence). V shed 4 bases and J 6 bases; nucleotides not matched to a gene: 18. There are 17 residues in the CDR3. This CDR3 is CSANQEPGQGALHGYTF. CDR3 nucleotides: TGCAGTGCTAACCAGGAACCGGGACAGGGAGCGCTACATGGCTACACCTTC.

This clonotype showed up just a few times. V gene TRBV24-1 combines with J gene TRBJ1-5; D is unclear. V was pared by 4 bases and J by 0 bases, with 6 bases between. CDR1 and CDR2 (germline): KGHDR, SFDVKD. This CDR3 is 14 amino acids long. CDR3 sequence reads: CATSERPSNQPQHF. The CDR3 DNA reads TGTGCCACCAGTGAGAGGCCTAGCAATCAGCCCCAGCATTTT.

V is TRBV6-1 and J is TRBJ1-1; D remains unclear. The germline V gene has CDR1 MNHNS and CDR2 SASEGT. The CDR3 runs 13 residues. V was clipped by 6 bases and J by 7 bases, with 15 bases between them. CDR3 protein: CASRATGELEAFF. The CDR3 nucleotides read TGTGCCAGCAGGGCCACCGGAGAGCTTGAAGCTTTCTTT.

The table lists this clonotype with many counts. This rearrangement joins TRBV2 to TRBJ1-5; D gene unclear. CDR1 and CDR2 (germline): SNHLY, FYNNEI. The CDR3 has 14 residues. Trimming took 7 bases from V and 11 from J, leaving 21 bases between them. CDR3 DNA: TGTGCCAGCATGGATGTTCAGCCACAATCAGCCCAGCATTTT. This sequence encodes CASMDVQPQSAQHF.

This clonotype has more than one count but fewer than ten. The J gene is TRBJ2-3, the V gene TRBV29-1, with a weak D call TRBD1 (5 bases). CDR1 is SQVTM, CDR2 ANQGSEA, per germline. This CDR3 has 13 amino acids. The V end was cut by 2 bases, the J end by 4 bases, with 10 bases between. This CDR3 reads CSVERREADTQYF. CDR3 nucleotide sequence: TGCAGCGTTGAACGCAGGGAAGCAGATACGCAGTATTTT.

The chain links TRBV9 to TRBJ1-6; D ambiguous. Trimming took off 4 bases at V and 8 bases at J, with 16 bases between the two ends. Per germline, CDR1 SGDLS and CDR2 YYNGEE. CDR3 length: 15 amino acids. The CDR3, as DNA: TGTGCCAGCAGCTCTGCTGCGGGAACGGATTCACCCCTCCACTTT. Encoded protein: CASSSAAGTDSPLHF. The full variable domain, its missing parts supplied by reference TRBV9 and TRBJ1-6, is DSGVTQTPKHLITATGQRVTLRCSPRSGDLSVYWYQQSLDQGLQFLIQYYNGEERAKGNILERFSAQQFPDLHSELNLSSLELGDSALYFCASSSAAGTDSPLHFGNGTRLTVT.

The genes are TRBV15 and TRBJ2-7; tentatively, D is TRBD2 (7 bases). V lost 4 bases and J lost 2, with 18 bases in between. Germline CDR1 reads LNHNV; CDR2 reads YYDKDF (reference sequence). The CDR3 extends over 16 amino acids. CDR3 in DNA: TGTGCCACCAGCACCGGGGGCGGGGGCTCCACCTACGAGCAGTACTTC. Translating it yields CATSTGGGGSTYEQYF. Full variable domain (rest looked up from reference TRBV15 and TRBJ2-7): DAMVIQNPRYQVTQFGKPVTLSCSQTLNHNVMYWYQQKSSQAPKLLFHYYDKDFNNEADTPDNFQSRRPNTSFCFLDIRSPGLGDTAMYLCATSTGGGGSTYEQYFGPGTRLTVT.

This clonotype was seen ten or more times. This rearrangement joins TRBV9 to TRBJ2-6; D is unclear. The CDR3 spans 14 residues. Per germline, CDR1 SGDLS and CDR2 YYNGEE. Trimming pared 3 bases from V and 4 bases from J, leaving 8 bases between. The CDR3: CASSETTGANVLTF. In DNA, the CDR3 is TGTGCCAGCAGCGAAACTACCGGGGCCAACGTCCTGACTTTC. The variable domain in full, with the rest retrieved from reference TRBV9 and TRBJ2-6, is DSGVTQTPKHLITATGQRVTLRCSPRSGDLSVYWYQQSLDQGLQFLIQYYNGEERAKGNILERFSAQQFPDLHSELNLSSLELGDSALYFCASSETTGANVLTFGAGSRLTVL.